One sample yielded the 32 T cell receptor beta chains listed below, sequenced in a study of T cells after yellow fever vaccination (dated by TCRdb to between 2018 and 2021). In light of the paper, this sample's treatment or condition label describes: live attenuated yellow fever vaccine strain. Library preparation employed 5' RACE. The run used an Illumina HiSeq 2500. In TCRdb, the public reads were trimmed at Q25 with fastp and aligned with MiXCR, with productive beta chains retained. Each CDR3 protein appears once, grouped with its most common genes and DNA. The sample table shows about 400,000 distinct CDR3 sequences, and 6.2% are seen once. The ten largest account for approximately 16% of the sample. This material consisted of PBMCs, taken 5 days after the yellow fever booster vaccination. These TCRs come from a young man who received the YFV17D yellow fever vaccine.

Ten or more counts support this clonotype. The chain recombines TRBV28 with TRBJ2-5; 8 bases are shared with TRBD2. V shed 9 bases and J 3 bases; nucleotides not matched to a gene: 9. Germline V gene sequence: CDR1 MDHEN, CDR2 SYDVKM. The CDR3 spans 14 residues. The CDR3 reads CASSRGGFEETQYF. The CDR3 nucleotides are TGTGCCAGTAGCCGGGGGGGCTTTGAAGAGACCCAGTACTTC.

This clonotype was counted between two and nine times. The chain couples TRBV7-2 to TRBJ2-3; D not certain. Trimming removed 2 bases from V and 8 bases from J, with 8 bases in between. From germline, CDR1 is SGHTA and CDR2 FQGNSA. The length of the CDR3 is 12 residues. DNA for the CDR3: TGTGCCAGCAGCTTACAGCCAGCTACGCAGTATTTT. Protein sequence: CASSLQPATQYF.

The chain is built from TRBV29-1 and TRBJ2-2; D unresolved. V was cut by 7 bases and J by 2 bases, with 14 bases left in between. Germline-derived CDR1 and CDR2 are SQVTM and ANQGSEA. This CDR3 has 14 amino acids. The CDR3 spells CSAGRTGNTGELFF. The DNA for the CDR3 is TGCAGCGCCGGCCGGACGGGTAACACCGGGGAGCTGTTTTTT.

V usage is TRBV19 and J usage is TRBJ2-1; tentative D call: TRBD2 (5 bases). Germline V lookup: CDR1 LNHDA, CDR2 SQIVND (reference sequence). The CDR3 length is 15 residues. V lost 3 bases and J lost 6, with 15 bases in between. CDR3 nucleotide sequence: TGTGCCAGTAGTATTTTGGTGGGAGATCTCAATGAGCAGTTCTTC. It is translated as CASSILVGDLNEQFF.

This clonotype was detected ten times or more. J is TRBJ2-7 and V is TRBV29-1; 11 bases map to TRBD2. J gave up 0 bases and V 5 bases, and 6 bases lay outside the gene matches. This CDR3 is built from 15 residues. CDR1 SQVTM and CDR2 ANQGSEA come from the germline V gene. DNA for the CDR3: TGCAGCGTTCGGACTAGCGGGCGAAGCTCCTACGAGCAGTACTTC. This encodes CSVRTSGRSSYEQYF.

The sample holds a few counts of this clonotype. The rearrangement joins TRBV6-1 to TRBJ2-1; the match to TRBD2 covers 13 bases. This CDR3 contains 15 residues. V was clipped by 8 bases and J by 4 bases; unmatched bases: 5. Germline V gene data show CDR1 as MNHNS and CDR2 as SASEGT. CDR3 amino acids: CASPAGLAGYNEQFF. In nucleotides, the CDR3 is TGTGCCAGCCCGGCGGGACTAGCGGGATACAATGAGCAGTTCTTC.

The J gene is TRBJ2-7, the V gene TRBV9; 7 bases are a match to TRBD1. J was trimmed by 3 bases and V by 7 bases; bases with no gene match: 7. The length of the CDR3 is 13 residues. Looked up from germline, CDR1 is SGDLS and CDR2 is YYNGEE. The CDR3: CASGGQSGYEQYF. Written as DNA, the CDR3 is TGTGCCAGCGGGGGACAGTCCGGCTACGAGCAGTACTTC. Combining the CDR3 with reference TRBV9 and TRBJ2-7 gives the whole variable domain DSGVTQTPKHLITATGQRVTLRCSPRSGDLSVYWYQQSLDQGLQFLIQYYNGEERAKGNILERFSAQQFPDLHSELNLSSLELGDSALYFCASGGQSGYEQYFGPGTRLTVT.

In this sample, this clonotype turned up many times. This chain links TRBV7-9 with TRBJ2-3, with D possibly TRBD1 on 6 matching bases. Germline V gives CDR1 SEHNR, CDR2 FQNEAQ (reference sequence). V was shortened by 2 bases and J by 3 bases, with 9 bases between the two germline ends. The CDR3 is 14 amino acids. CDR3 sequence reads: CASSLSGETDTQYF. CDR3 DNA: TGTGCCAGCAGCTTATCAGGGGAGACAGATACGCAGTATTTT.

V and J are TRBV5-1 and TRBJ2-6; no definite D call. The CDR3 runs 17 residues. CDR1 and CDR2 (germline): SGHRS, YFSETQ. V lost 3 bases and J 0 bases, leaving 13 bases between the germline ends. As DNA, the CDR3 is TGCGCCAGCAGCTACAGATATTTTAGCTCTGGGGCCAACGTCCTGACTTTC. Translation: CASSYRYFSSGANVLTF.

The chain employs TRBV9 and TRBJ1-2, with D possibly matching TRBD1 (5 bases). Trimming took off 0 bases at V and 4 bases at J, with 10 bases between the two ends. The CDR3 length is 14 residues. Germline V gives CDR1 SGDLS, CDR2 YYNGEE. The CDR3 coding sequence is TGTGCCAGCAGCGTAGCTGGGGACTTCTATGGCTACACCTTC. This sequence encodes CASSVAGDFYGYTF. Full variable domain (rest looked up from reference TRBV9 and TRBJ1-2): DSGVTQTPKHLITATGQRVTLRCSPRSGDLSVYWYQQSLDQGLQFLIQYYNGEERAKGNILERFSAQQFPDLHSELNLSSLELGDSALYFCASSVAGDFYGYTFGSGTRLTVV.

A few counts support this clonotype. The chain combines TRBV6-5 with TRBJ2-4; tentatively, D is TRBD2 (6 bases). The CDR3 is made up of 15 amino acids. Germline V lookup: CDR1 MNHEY, CDR2 SVGAGI. The V end was cut by 4 bases, the J end by 7 bases, with 17 bases between. The CDR3 DNA sequence: TGTGCCAGCAGTTTAATGTCCGAGACTAGGAACATTCAGTACTTC. This translates into CASSLMSETRNIQYF.

This clonotype has ten or more counts. V and J are TRBV2 and TRBJ2-7; the match to TRBD1 covers 10 bases. Unmatched junction bases numbered 12, after V lost 11 bases and J lost 5 bases. This CDR3 has 14 amino acids. CDR1 SNHLY and CDR2 FYNNEI come from the germline V gene. The CDR3 here is CAGGSGQGKNEQYF. The CDR3 nucleotides are TGTGCCGGGGGGTCGGGACAGGGGAAGAACGAGCAGTACTTC.

The sample holds many counts of this clonotype. The chain joins TRBV19 to TRBJ2-7, with 7 nucleotides matching TRBD2. CDR3 length equals 15 residues. CDR1 is LNHDA and CDR2 is SQIVND in the germline V gene (reference sequence). V was clipped by 6 bases and J by 2 bases; unmatched bases: 10. CDR3 residues: CASSRLAGEAYEQYF. As DNA, the CDR3 is TGTGCCAGTAGCCGATTGGCGGGAGAGGCCTACGAGCAGTACTTC. Complete variable domain (other parts from reference TRBV19 and TRBJ2-7): DGGITQSPKYLFRKEGQNVTLSCEQNLNHDAMYWYRQDPGQGLRLIYYSQIVNDFQKGDIAEGYSVSREKKESFPLTVTSAQKNPTAFYLCASSRLAGEAYEQYFGPGTRLTVT.

This chain uses TRBV6-1 with TRBJ1-6, with unresolved D. Germline CDR1 and CDR2: MNHNS and SASEGT. V lost 7 bases to trimming and J lost 7 bases, with 11 bases between them. This CDR3 spans 13 amino acids. The CDR3 DNA sequence: TGTGCCAGCAAGGAGTCACCGAATTCACCCCTCCACTTT. As protein: CASKESPNSPLHF.

This clonotype was counted at least ten times. The rearrangement joins TRBV6-1 to TRBJ2-3, with TRBD2 matching 10 bases. Losses at the gene ends were 6 bases for V and 8 bases for J; bases not matched to a gene: 14. The germline V gene encodes CDR1 MNHNS and CDR2 SASEGT. The CDR3 runs to 16 residues. Here the CDR3 reads CASRPEREGRFGTQYF. The CDR3 bases are TGTGCCAGCAGACCCGAGCGGGAGGGCCGTTTCGGTACGCAGTATTTT.

This clonotype appeared many times. V and J are TRBV29-1 and TRBJ2-5, with TRBD2 matching over 9 bases. Germline CDR1 reads SQVTM; CDR2 reads ANQGSEA. The CDR3 has 17 residues. J was trimmed by 5 bases and V by 7 bases; bases with no gene match: 20. CDR3 sequence reads: CSAHSDRWREGMETQYF. The CDR3 coding sequence is TGCAGCGCCCACTCGGACAGGTGGCGGGAGGGGATGGAGACCCAGTACTTC.

This clonotype was counted only a few times. V is TRBV20-1 and J is TRBJ2-1, with D unresolved. Trimming shortened V by 1 base and J by 10 bases, and 17 bases separated the two germline ends. Per germline, CDR1 DFQATT and CDR2 SNEGSKA (reference sequence). This CDR3 spans 14 amino acids. CDR3 residues: CSARVLGPLGEQFF. The CDR3 DNA reads TGCAGTGCTAGAGTGTTGGGCCCCTTGGGGGAGCAGTTCTTC.

The chain employs TRBV7-8 and TRBJ2-3; D is perhaps TRBD2 (5 bases). The V end was cut by 3 bases, the J end by 5 bases, with 9 bases between. CDR3 size: 13 residues. The V gene's germline CDR1 is SGHVS and CDR2 FQNEAQ. As DNA, the CDR3 is TGTGCCAGCAGCTTCCGGGGTGGAGATACGCAGTATTTT. Translated, it gives CASSFRGGDTQYF.

This clonotype was counted ten times or more. A read error may account for a junction end that differs from germline. The gene calls are TRBV29-1 and TRBJ2-3; 10 nucleotides align to TRBD2. CDR1 and CDR2 from the germline V gene are SQVTM and ANQGSEA. This CDR3 region has 16 residues. The CDR3 coding sequence is TGCAGCGTAGAAGGGGCTAGCGGGAGCGACGCAGATACGCAGTATTTT. Protein: CSVEGASGSDADTQYF.

This clonotype was seen ten or more times. The gene calls are TRBV7-9 and TRBJ2-3, with D perhaps TRBD2 (5 bases). This CDR3 contains 16 residues. V was cut by 5 bases and J by 0 bases, with 15 bases left in between. Germline CDR1 is SEHNR and CDR2 is FQNEAQ (reference sequence). The CDR3, as DNA: TGTGCCAGCAGCCTACCTAGCTGGGCTAGCACAGATACGCAGTATTTT. Protein product: CASSLPSWASTDTQYF.

The chain uses TRBV12-5 and TRBJ2-5, with 7 bases lining up with TRBD1. The CDR3 has 13 residues. CDR1 LGHNT and CDR2 FRNRAP come from the germline V gene. The junction had 5 bases not matched to a gene; V was cut back by 7 bases and J by 3 bases. The CDR3 coding sequence is TGTGCTAGTGCGGGGACAGCCGAAGAGACCCAGTACTTC. Translating it yields CASAGTAEETQYF.

The V gene is TRBV28, the J gene TRBJ2-6, with a tentative D call TRBD2 (7 bases). V was shortened by 6 bases and J by 1 base, with 22 bases between the two germline ends. Per the germline V gene, CDR1 is MDHEN and CDR2 is SYDVKM. There are 19 residues in the CDR3. The CDR3 is CASSHSGARGLSGANVLTF. The CDR3 DNA is TGTGCCAGCAGCCACTCTGGTGCCAGGGGACTATCTGGGGCCAACGTCCTGACTTTC.

This clonotype was counted many times. V usage is TRBV29-1 and J usage is TRBJ2-2; D ambiguous. Trimming stripped 6 bases from V and 4 bases from J, with 6 bases between. Germline values: CDR1 SQVTM, CDR2 ANQGSEA. This CDR3 region has 11 residues. The CDR3, as DNA: TGCAGCGTCTACTTCACCGGGGAGCTGTTTTTT. It yields the protein CSVYFTGELFF.

This clonotype was counted only a few times. The gene calls are TRBV11-3 and TRBJ2-5, with D possibly TRBD2 on 6 matching bases. The CDR3 is made up of 14 amino acids. The V gene's germline CDR1 is SGHNT and CDR2 YENEEA. V dropped 5 bases and J dropped 10 bases, with 20 bases sitting between them. CDR3 loop: CASSRLRGGGHQYF. In nucleotides, the CDR3 is TGTGCCAGCAGCCGCTTAAGGGGCGGAGGGCACCAGTACTTC.

This clonotype was observed a handful of times. This sequence joins TRBV20-1 and TRBJ2-1, with D perhaps matching TRBD2 (6 bases). CDR1 and CDR2 (germline): DFQATT, SNEGSKA (reference sequence). The CDR3 extends over 15 amino acids. V shed 5 bases and J shed 4 bases, with 18 bases lying between them. CDR3 sequence: CSARRERAIYNEQFF. The CDR3 coding sequence is TGCAGTGCTCGAAGGGAGCGGGCCATATACAATGAGCAGTTCTTC.

The rearrangement uses TRBV7-6 and TRBJ2-5; D is ambiguous. Germline V gene lookup returns CDR1 SGHVS and CDR2 FNYEAQ. This CDR3 is 15 amino acids long. Between the trimmed V and J ends, which lost 0 bases and 5 bases, there was a span of 13 bases. The CDR3 protein is CASSLAVASLETQYF. CDR3 bases: TGTGCCAGCAGCTTAGCGGTGGCGAGTCTCGAGACCCAGTACTTC.

This clonotype was detected only a few times. This chain links TRBV14 with TRBJ2-3; TRBD2 aligns across 10 bases. With V trimmed by 2 bases and J by 5 bases, 4 bases remained unmatched. CDR1 and CDR2 from the germline V gene are SGHDN and FVKESK. CDR3 length: 15 amino acids. CDR3 protein: CASSQLAGAKDTQYF. In nucleotides, the CDR3 is TGTGCCAGCAGCCAACTAGCGGGAGCAAAAGATACGCAGTATTTT.

This clonotype was counted only a few times. The chain joins TRBV5-6 to TRBJ2-5; the D gene could be TRBD1 or TRBD2 (6 bases each). CDR1 and CDR2 (germline): SGHDT, YYEEEE. This CDR3 has 20 residues. Trimming shortened V by 0 bases and J by 5 bases, and 29 bases separated the two germline ends. Here the CDR3 reads CASSLGPGAHTFEPAETQYF. The CDR3 DNA is TGTGCCAGCAGCTTGGGGCCGGGGGCGCATACATTCGAGCCTGCGGAGACCCAGTACTTC.

Here the CDR3 reads CASSWPSSGTYEQYF. As DNA, the CDR3 is TGTGCCAGCAGTTGGCCTTCTAGCGGGACCTACGAGCAGTACTTC. This sequence joins TRBV12-3 or TRBV12-4 and TRBJ2-7, with 9 bases matching TRBD2. Losses at the gene ends were 4 bases for V and 2 bases for J; bases not matched to a gene: 6. This CDR3 is built from 15 residues.

This clonotype came up many times. The chain uses TRBV2 and TRBJ1-5, with D uncertain. Trimming took off 6 bases at V and 4 bases at J, with 10 bases between the two ends. Germline V gene lookup returns CDR1 SNHLY and CDR2 FYNNEI. The CDR3 sequence is 13 residues long. CDR3 sequence (DNA): TGTGCCAGCAGCCTCAGAGAAAATCAGCCCCAGCATTTT. Protein: CASSLRENQPQHF.

This clonotype was found many times. The V and J genes are TRBV20-1 and TRBJ1-6; D gene uncertain. V lost 6 bases and J 0 bases, leaving 12 bases between the germline ends. Germline V CDR1 and CDR2: DFQATT, SNEGSKA (reference sequence). The CDR3 loop spans 15 amino acids. In DNA form, the CDR3 reads TGCAGTGCCACATGGCGTAGCTCCTATAATTCACCCCTCCACTTT. Protein sequence: CSATWRSSYNSPLHF.

In this sample, this clonotype turned up a few times. CDR3 sequence (DNA): TGTGCCAGCAGCTTAGCGCCTAGCATGACGAGCTCCTACAATGAGCAGTTCTTC. Its translation is CASSLAPSMTSSYNEQFF. The gene calls are TRBV7-2 and TRBJ2-1; D perhaps matches TRBD2 (5 bases). The length of the CDR3 is 18 residues. V was trimmed by 0 bases and J by 0 bases, leaving 15 bases between them. The germline CDR1 and CDR2 sequences are SGHTA and FQGNSA. Supplemented by reference TRBV7-2 and TRBJ2-1, the full variable domain reads GAGVSQSPSNKVTEKGKDVELRCDPISGHTALYWYRQSLGQGLEFLIYFQGNSAPDKSGLPSDRFSAERTGGSVSTLTIQRTQQEDSAVYLCASSLAPSMTSSYNEQFFGPGTRLTVL.